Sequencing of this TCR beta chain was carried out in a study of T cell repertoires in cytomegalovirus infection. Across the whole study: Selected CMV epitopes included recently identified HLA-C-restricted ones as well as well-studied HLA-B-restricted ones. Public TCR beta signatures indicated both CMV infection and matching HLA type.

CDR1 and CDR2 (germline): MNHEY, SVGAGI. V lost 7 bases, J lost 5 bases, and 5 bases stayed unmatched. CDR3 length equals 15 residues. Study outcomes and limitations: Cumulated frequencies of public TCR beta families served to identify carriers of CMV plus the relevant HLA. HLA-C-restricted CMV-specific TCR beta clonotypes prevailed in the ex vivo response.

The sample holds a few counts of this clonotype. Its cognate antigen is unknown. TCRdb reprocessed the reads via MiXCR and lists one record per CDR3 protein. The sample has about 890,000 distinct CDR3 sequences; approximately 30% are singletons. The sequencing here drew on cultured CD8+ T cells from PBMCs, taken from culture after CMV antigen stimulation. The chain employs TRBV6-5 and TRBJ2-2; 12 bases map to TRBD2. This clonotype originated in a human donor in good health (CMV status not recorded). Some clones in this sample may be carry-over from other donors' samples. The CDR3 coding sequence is TGTGCCAGCACCTGGACTAGCGGGGTTACCGGGGAGCTGTTTTTT. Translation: CASTWTSGVTGELFF.